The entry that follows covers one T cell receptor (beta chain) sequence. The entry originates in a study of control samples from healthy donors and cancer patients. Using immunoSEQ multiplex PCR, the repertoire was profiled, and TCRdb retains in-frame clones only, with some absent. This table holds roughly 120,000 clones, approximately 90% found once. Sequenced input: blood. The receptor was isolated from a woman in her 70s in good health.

The CDR3 here is CASSNATPLNSPLHF. CDR3 sequence (DNA): TGTGCCAGCAGCAACGCAACGCCATTGAATTCACCCCTCCACTTT. The chain combines TRBV28 with TRBJ1-6, with D uncertain. The germline V gene encodes CDR1 MDHEN and CDR2 SYDVKM. The CDR3 is 15 residues long. Trimming stripped 6 bases from V and 7 bases from J, with 16 bases between. Full variable domain (missing parts from reference TRBV28 and TRBJ1-6): DVKVTQSSRYLVKRTGEKVFLECVQDMDHENMFWYRQDPGLGLRLIYFSYDVKMKEKGDIPEGYSVSREKKERFSLILESASTNQTSMYLCASSNATPLNSPLHFGNGTRLTVT.